One sample yielded the 26 T cell receptor beta chains listed below, sequenced in a study of T cells after somatic rescue of genetic block. Sequencing was performed with immunoSEQ multiplex PCR; in TCRdb, only in-frame clones are kept and a portion is missing. The sample carries about 67,000 clones, about 92% recorded once. The source material was peripheral blood mononuclear cells (PBMCs). Source of these receptors: a man aged 40-50 years.

This chain joins TRBV10-2 and TRBJ2-2, with D unclear. The CDR3 spans 14 residues. The V gene's germline CDR1 is WSHSY and CDR2 SAAADI. V was pared by 6 bases and J by 0 bases, with 8 bases between. In DNA, the CDR3 is TGCGCCAGCAGGATGGGCCCGAACACCGGGGAGCTGTTTTTT. Translation gives CASRMGPNTGELFF.

The V gene is TRBV19, the J gene TRBJ2-7, with D tentatively TRBD1 (6 bases). Trimming took 3 bases from V and 7 from J, leaving 13 bases between them. CDR1 and CDR2 from the germline V gene are LNHDA and SQIVND (reference sequence). The CDR3 loop spans 13 amino acids. The CDR3 nucleotides read TGTGCCAGTAGTATCGCTGGGGGCTCGGAGCAGTACTTC. Its protein is CASSIAGGSEQYF.

V usage is TRBV6-5 and J usage is TRBJ2-7, with 10 bases lining up with TRBD1. This CDR3 has 15 amino acids. The germline CDR1 and CDR2 sequences are MNHEY and SVGAGI. The trim removed 6 bases at V and 2 bases at J, leaving 7 bases unmatched. The CDR3 sequence: CASSRYGTGAYEQYF. In nucleotides, the CDR3 is TGTGCCAGCAGCAGATACGGGACAGGGGCCTACGAGCAGTACTTC.

The V call is TRBV5-1, the J call TRBJ1-1; D gene unclear. The CDR3 spans 13 residues. Germline loops: CDR1 SGHRS, CDR2 YFSETQ. V was shortened by 0 bases and J by 6 bases, with 9 bases between the two germline ends. The CDR3 sequence: CASSLALESEAFF. The CDR3 DNA is TGCGCCAGCAGCTTGGCTTTGGAGTCTGAAGCTTTCTTT.

The chain couples TRBV6-5 to TRBJ2-7; maybe TRBD1 (5 bases). V was pared by 0 bases and J by 1 base, with 13 bases between. The CDR3 extends over 16 amino acids. CDR1 and CDR2 from the germline V gene are MNHEY and SVGAGI. The DNA for the CDR3 is TGTGCCAGCAGTTACTCGATCCTTCAGGGATCCTACGAGCAGTACTTC. It yields the protein CASSYSILQGSYEQYF.

The chain recombines TRBV28 with TRBJ1-5; 11 bases are a match to TRBD1. J lost 7 bases, V lost 6 bases, and 8 bases had no gene match. The germline V gene has CDR1 MDHEN and CDR2 SYDVKM. This CDR3 has 15 residues. CDR3: CASSGQGASQQPQHF. The CDR3 coding sequence is TGTGCCAGCAGCGGACAGGGGGCATCACAACAGCCCCAGCATTTT.

The chain recombines TRBV30 with TRBJ1-1; no clear D. The CDR3 contains 13 residues. Germline values: CDR1 GTSNPN, CDR2 SVGIG (reference sequence). Between the trimmed V and J ends, which lost 4 bases and 6 bases, there was a span of 15 bases. CDR3 coding DNA: TGTGCCTGGACCAGCTGGCGGCTCGCTGAAGCTTTCTTT. Its protein product is CAWTSWRLAEAFF.

The genes are TRBV5-8 and TRBJ1-6; the D gene is possibly TRBD1 (6 bases). Germline CDR1 SGHTS, CDR2 YDEGEE. V was cut by 2 bases and J by 1 base, with 7 bases left in between. The CDR3 loop spans 15 amino acids. DNA of the CDR3: TGTGCCAGCAGCTTCCAGGGGTCCTATAATTCACCCCTCCACTTT. Protein: CASSFQGSYNSPLHF.

The chain combines TRBV11-1 with TRBJ2-5, with D possibly matching TRBD1 (5 bases). The CDR3 covers 13 residues. CDR1 and CDR2 from the germline V gene are SGHAT and FQDESV (reference sequence). Trimming pared 5 bases from V and 5 bases from J, leaving 12 bases between. The CDR3 sequence is CASSPQARETQYF. The DNA of the CDR3 is TGTGCCAGCAGCCCACAGGCTCGGGAGACCCAGTACTTC.

The V and J genes are TRBV28 and TRBJ1-1, with TRBD1 as a possible D gene (6 bases). Between the trimmed V and J ends, which lost 6 bases and 0 bases, there was a span of 14 bases. Germline V gives CDR1 MDHEN, CDR2 SYDVKM. The CDR3 runs 15 residues. The CDR3 region has the DNA TGTGCCAGCAGACCCCGGACAGTGCTGAACACTGAAGCTTTCTTT. This encodes CASRPRTVLNTEAFF.

J is TRBJ2-7 and V is TRBV20-1, with 7 bases that match TRBD1. In germline, CDR1 is DFQATT, CDR2 SNEGSKA (reference sequence). J gave up 6 bases and V 6 bases, and 5 bases lay outside the gene matches. The CDR3 has 11 residues. CDR3 nucleotides: TGCAGTGCAAGCGACAGGGTCGAGCAGTACTTC. As protein: CSASDRVEQYF.

The CDR3 DNA sequence: TGTGCCAGTAGACCCGGAGGGAGTACTGAAGCTTTCTTT. Its translation: CASRPGGSTEAFF. V gene TRBV19 combines with J gene TRBJ1-1; D is unresolved. V lost 6 bases to trimming and J lost 5 bases, with 13 bases between them. The germline CDR1 and CDR2 sequences are LNHDA and SQIVND (reference sequence). The CDR3 spans 13 residues.

The chain links TRBV28 to TRBJ2-3; 11 bases align to TRBD2. Germline lookup yields CDR1 MDHEN and CDR2 SYDVKM. V dropped 5 bases and J dropped 4; count of bases not matched to a gene: 8. CDR3 length: 16 residues. The CDR3 protein is CASSVITSGSSDTQYF. CDR3 nucleotides: TGTGCCAGCAGTGTCATAACTAGCGGGAGCTCAGATACGCAGTATTTT.

V is TRBV28 and J is TRBJ2-3; possible D gene TRBD1, 6 bases. The V and J ends lost 3 bases and 6 bases respectively, with 19 bases between them. CDR1 is MDHEN, CDR2 SYDVKM, per germline. This CDR3 comprises 16 residues. CDR3 DNA: TGTGCCAGCAGTTTCAACAGGGACGGCTCCGACGATACGCAGTATTTT. This encodes CASSFNRDGSDDTQYF. Drawing the rest from reference TRBV28 and TRBJ2-3, the complete variable domain is DVKVTQSSRYLVKRTGEKVFLECVQDMDHENMFWYRQDPGLGLRLIYFSYDVKMKEKGDIPEGYSVSREKKERFSLILESASTNQTSMYLCASSFNRDGSDDTQYFGPGTRLTVL.

The V gene is TRBV11-2, the J gene TRBJ2-1; D may match TRBD1 or TRBD2 (6 bases each). The CDR3 consists of 15 residues. Trimming took off 2 bases at V and 7 bases at J, with 15 bases between the two ends. Germline CDR1 is SGHAT and CDR2 is FQNNGV. The CDR3 loop is CASSLSPGARNEQFF. CDR3 nucleotide sequence: TGTGCCAGCAGCTTATCGCCGGGGGCGAGGAATGAGCAGTTCTTC.

This chain uses TRBV5-4 with TRBJ2-3; the match to TRBD2 covers 12 bases. The ends lost 4 bases at V and 4 bases at J; junction bases unmatched: 4. The CDR3 runs 15 residues. Germline lookup yields CDR1 SGHNT and CDR2 YYREEE (reference sequence). This CDR3 is CASSETSGGPDTQYF. For the CDR3, the DNA is TGTGCCAGCAGCGAGACTAGCGGGGGCCCAGATACGCAGTATTTT.

J is TRBJ1-5 and V is TRBV7-8, with a possible D match to TRBD1 (6 bases). The CDR3 runs to 13 residues. Germline CDR1 is SGHVS and CDR2 is FQNEAQ. The V and J ends lost 8 bases and 7 bases respectively, with 15 bases between them. CDR3 loop: CASSTGTGQPQHF. As DNA, the CDR3 is TGTGCCAGCTCTACAGGGACTGGACAGCCCCAGCATTTT.

The chain combines TRBV14 with TRBJ2-7; D remains ambiguous. This CDR3 has 13 amino acids. V shed 4 bases and J shed 2 bases, with 9 bases lying between them. The germline CDR1 and CDR2 sequences are SGHDN and FVKESK. The CDR3: CASSRSVTYEQYF. The CDR3 DNA reads TGTGCCAGCAGCCGTTCAGTGACCTACGAGCAGTACTTC.

The CDR3 sequence: CASSPEGQLFFETQYF. The CDR3 nucleotides read TGTGCCAGCAGCCCGGAGGGACAGCTTTTTTTCGAGACCCAGTACTTC. The J gene is TRBJ2-5, the V gene TRBV7-9, with a weak D call TRBD1 (7 bases). Germline assignment: CDR1 SEHNR and CDR2 FQNEAQ (reference sequence). CDR3 length: 16 amino acids. V was trimmed by 5 bases and J by 5 bases, leaving 21 bases between them.

The gene calls are TRBV6-5 and TRBJ2-3; D not resolved. Trimming took off 5 bases at V and 4 bases at J, with 4 bases between the two ends. The CDR3 covers 11 residues. Germline values: CDR1 MNHEY, CDR2 SVGAGI. CDR3 region: CASSGADTQYF. The CDR3 bases are TGTGCCAGCAGTGGGGCAGATACGCAGTATTTT.

The chain has TRBV2 and TRBJ2-3; D possibly uses TRBD1 or TRBD2 (6 bases each). The V end lost 6 bases, the J end lost 0 bases, and 19 bases lay between the germline ends. CDR1 and CDR2 from the germline V gene are SNHLY and FYNNEI. The CDR3 extends over 17 amino acids. Here the CDR3 DNA reads TGTGCCAGCAGCCGAAGGGTTACGGGGGCTAGCACAGATACGCAGTATTTT. Translation gives CASSRRVTGASTDTQYF. The whole variable domain, filled in from reference TRBV2 and TRBJ2-3, reads EPEVTQTPSHQVTQMGQEVILRCVPISNHLYFYWYRQILGQKVEFLVSFYNNEISEKSEIFDDQFSVERPDGSNFTLKIRSTKLEDSAMYFCASSRRVTGASTDTQYFGPGTRLTVL.

The chain employs TRBV9 and TRBJ2-7; 7 bases map to TRBD1. Germline CDR1 SGDLS, CDR2 YYNGEE. This CDR3 has 14 residues. The V segment lost 2 bases and the J segment 2 bases; nucleotides outside the gene matches: 4. CDR3 in amino acids: CASSVRDSPYEQYF. The CDR3 DNA sequence: TGTGCCAGCAGCGTCCGGGACAGCCCCTACGAGCAGTACTTC.

The chain combines TRBV27 with TRBJ2-7; a weak D match, TRBD2 (6 bases). Germline V gives CDR1 MNHEY, CDR2 SMNVEV (reference sequence). Trimming stripped 6 bases from V and 6 bases from J, with 18 bases between. The CDR3 extends over 14 amino acids. The CDR3 loop is CASRNSGGRGEQYF. The CDR3 DNA reads as TGTGCCAGCAGGAATAGCGGTGGAAGGGGCGAGCAGTACTTC.

V and J are TRBV6-6 and TRBJ2-7; 12 bases match TRBD1. There are 15 residues in the CDR3. Losses at the gene ends were 6 bases for V and 4 bases for J; bases not matched to a gene: 7. The germline gives CDR1 MNHNY, CDR2 SVGAGI (reference sequence). The CDR3 spells CASRDRDRGPYEQYF. In DNA form, the CDR3 reads TGTGCCAGCAGGGACCGGGACAGGGGGCCTTACGAGCAGTACTTC.

V and J are TRBV11-2 and TRBJ2-4; tentative D call: TRBD1 (6 bases). Germline V CDR1 and CDR2: SGHAT, FQNNGV. This CDR3 has 19 amino acids. V shed 0 bases and J shed 9 bases, with 27 bases lying between them. The chain's CDR3 is CASSLEPPPDNRERSIQYF. Here the CDR3 DNA reads TGTGCCAGCAGCTTAGAACCCCCCCCCGACAACAGGGAACGCAGCATTCAGTACTTC.

The V gene is TRBV27, the J gene TRBJ1-2; a weak D match, TRBD1 (5 bases). Germline lookup yields CDR1 MNHEY and CDR2 SMNVEV (reference sequence). The CDR3 contains 13 residues. V was trimmed by 5 bases and J by 7 bases, leaving 14 bases between them. The CDR3 loop reads CASSPTTVAGYTF. The CDR3 nucleotides are TGTGCCAGCAGTCCAACGACAGTCGCTGGCTACACCTTC.